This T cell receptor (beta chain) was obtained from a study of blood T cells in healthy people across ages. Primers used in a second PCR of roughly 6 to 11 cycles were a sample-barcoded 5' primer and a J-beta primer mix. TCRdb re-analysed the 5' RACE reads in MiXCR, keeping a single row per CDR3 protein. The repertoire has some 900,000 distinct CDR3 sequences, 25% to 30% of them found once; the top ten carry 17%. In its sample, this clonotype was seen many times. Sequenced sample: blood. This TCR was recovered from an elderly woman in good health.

The CDR3 DNA reads TGCGCCAGCAGCCAAGGGGGGACAGGGCGGTCAGAGACCCAGTACTTC. Translation: CASSQGGTGRSETQYF. J is TRBJ2-5 and V is TRBV4-3; TRBD1 agrees at 9 bases. The V gene end was trimmed by 1 base and the J gene end by 4 bases; junction bases not matched to a gene: 7. This CDR3 spans 16 amino acids. CDR1 and CDR2 (germline): LGHNA, YSLEER.